This T cell receptor (beta chain) was identified during a study of cytomegalovirus exposure and HLA in healthy donors. This CDR3 region has 13 residues. Trimming removed 5 bases from V and 7 bases from J, with 17 bases in between. CDR1 GTSNPN and CDR2 SVGIG come from the germline V gene (reference sequence). A remark on this clone: Its antigen is still unknown.

Findings and limits, study-wide: An analysis was carried out at a later point. It showed that HLA-associated TCR beta chains were more clonally expanded than equally common non-associated chains. An analysis that came later showed most CMV-associated TCR beta chains appearing HLA-restricted. Most TCR sequences were uncommon, yet certain public TCRs appeared in many donors. In presence/absence analyses, roughly uniform sequencing depth across donors was assumed.

The PCR used 60 Vbeta and 13 Jbeta primers. The protocol was immunoSEQ multiplex PCR, while the TCRdb copy is restricted to in-frame clones and leaves out a portion. In the table there are 75,000 to 95,000 clones, around 82% of which are singletons. The chain uses TRBV30 and TRBJ1-1; the D gene is possibly TRBD1 (6 bases). The sequence was obtained from a man between 50 and 59 years old in good health and CMV-seronegative. Sequencing input: PBMCs. This CDR3 is CAWEGQGKVEAFF. The CDR3 DNA reads TGTGCCTGGGAAGGTCAGGGGAAGGTTGAAGCTTTCTTT.